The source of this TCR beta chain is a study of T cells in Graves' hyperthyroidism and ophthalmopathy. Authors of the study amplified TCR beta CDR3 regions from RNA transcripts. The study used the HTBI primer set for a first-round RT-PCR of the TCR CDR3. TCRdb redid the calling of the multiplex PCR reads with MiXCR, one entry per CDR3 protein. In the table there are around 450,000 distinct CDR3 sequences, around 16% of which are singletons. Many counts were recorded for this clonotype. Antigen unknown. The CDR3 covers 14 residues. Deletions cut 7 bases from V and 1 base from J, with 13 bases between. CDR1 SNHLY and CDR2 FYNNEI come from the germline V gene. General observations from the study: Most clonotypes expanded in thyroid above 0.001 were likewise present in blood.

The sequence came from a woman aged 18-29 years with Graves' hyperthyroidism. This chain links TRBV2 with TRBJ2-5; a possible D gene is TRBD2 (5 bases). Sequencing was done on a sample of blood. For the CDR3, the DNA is TGTGCCAGCATGGGGATAGCGTTCCAAGAGACCCAGTACTTC. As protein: CASMGIAFQETQYF.